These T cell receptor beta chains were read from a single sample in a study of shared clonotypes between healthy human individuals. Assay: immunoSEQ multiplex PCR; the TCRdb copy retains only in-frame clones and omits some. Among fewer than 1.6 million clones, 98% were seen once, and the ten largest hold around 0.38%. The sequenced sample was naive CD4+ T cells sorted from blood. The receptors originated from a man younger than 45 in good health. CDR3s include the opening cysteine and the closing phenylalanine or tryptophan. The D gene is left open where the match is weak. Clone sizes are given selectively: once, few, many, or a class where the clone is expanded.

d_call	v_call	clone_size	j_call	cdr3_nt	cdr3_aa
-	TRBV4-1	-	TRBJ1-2	TGCGCCAGCAGCCAAGAATCTAGGGGGGGCCGAGGCTACACCTTC	CASSQESRGGRGYTF
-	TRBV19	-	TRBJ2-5	TGTGCCAGTAGTATAGGCTTCGGACAAGCGGCAGAGACCCAGTACTTC	CASSIGFGQAAETQYF
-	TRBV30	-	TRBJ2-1	TGTGCCTGGAGTGGAAATGAGCAGTTCTTC	CAWSGNEQFF
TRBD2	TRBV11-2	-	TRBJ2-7	TGTGCCAGCAGCCCAACTAGCGGGAGTAACTACGAGCAGTACTTC	CASSPTSGSNYEQYF
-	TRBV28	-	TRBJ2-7	TGTGCCAGCAGTCACCGTGCCTACGAGCAGTACTTC	CASSHRAYEQYF
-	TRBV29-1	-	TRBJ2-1	TGCAGCGTTGAGGCTAGGGGGTTGAACTACAATGAGCAGTTCTTC	CSVEARGLNYNEQFF
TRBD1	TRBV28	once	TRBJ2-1	TGTGCCAGCAGTTTTAGTCGGACAGGCCATTACAATGAGCAGTTCTTC	CASSFSRTGHYNEQFF
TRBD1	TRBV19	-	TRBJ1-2	TGTGCCAGTAGTATAGTAGGAACAGGGGGCGATGGCTACACCTTC	CASSIVGTGGDGYTF
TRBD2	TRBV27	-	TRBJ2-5	TGTGCCACTACGGGACTAGCGGGAGATGCGGGGACGGAGACCCAGTACTTC	CATTGLAGDAGTETQYF
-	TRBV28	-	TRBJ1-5	TGTGCCAGCAGTTATGCCGGGACCTTAAATCAGCCCCAGCATTTT	CASSYAGTLNQPQHF
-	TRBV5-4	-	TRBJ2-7	TGTGCCGCAACTAAAGGCGACGGTCCCTACGAGCAGTACTTC	CAATKGDGPYEQYF
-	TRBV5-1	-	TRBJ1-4	TGCGCCAGCAGCTTGGGAGCAGTGGCGAAAACTAATGAAAAACTGTTTTTT	CASSLGAVAKTNEKLFF
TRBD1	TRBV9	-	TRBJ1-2	TGTGCCAGCAGCACGGACAGGGATCGGGGTAACTATGGCTACACCTTC	CASSTDRDRGNYGYTF
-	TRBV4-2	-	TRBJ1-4	TGTGCCAGCAGCCAGGGGGTGTATGAAAAACTGTTTTTT	CASSQGVYEKLFF
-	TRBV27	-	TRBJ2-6	TGTGCCAGCAGTTCCTCTGGGGCCAACGTCCTGACTTTC	CASSSSGANVLTF